These 30 T cell receptor beta chains were sequenced from one sample in a study of cytotoxic CD8 clonotypes in ibrutinib-treated CLL. Produced via immunoSEQ multiplex PCR; TCRdb's table is partial and in-frame only. The repertoire includes under 300,000 clones, 70% of them detected once, and 15% sits in the top ten. The sequencing used PBMCs, collected after 24 months of ibrutinib treatment. The receptors were gathered from a human donor with chronic lymphocytic leukemia.

V usage is TRBV27 and J usage is TRBJ2-3; tentative D call: TRBD2 (6 bases). CDR3 length equals 13 residues. Germline CDR1 reads MNHEY; CDR2 reads SMNVEV (reference sequence). Trimming shortened V by 6 bases and J by 10 bases, and 17 bases separated the two germline ends. The DNA for the CDR3 is TGTGCCAGCAGGTCATTCCTCGGGGAGGCGCAGTATTTT. It encodes CASRSFLGEAQYF.

The chain joins TRBV2 to TRBJ2-2; 7 nucleotides line up with TRBD1. J was trimmed by 5 bases and V by 6 bases; bases with no gene match: 3. The CDR3 extends over 13 amino acids. From germline, CDR1 is SNHLY and CDR2 FYNNEI. The CDR3 is CASSPRGTGELFF. The DNA of the CDR3 is TGTGCCAGCAGCCCCAGGGGGACCGGGGAGCTGTTTTTT.

V is TRBV28 and J is TRBJ1-2, with 7 bases aligning to TRBD1. V gave up 5 bases and J gave up 5 bases; unmatched junction bases: 8. The CDR3 spans 14 residues. Germline loops: CDR1 MDHEN, CDR2 SYDVKM. CDR3 in DNA: TGTGCCAGCAGTCCGGACAGGAGCGTATATGGCTACACCTTC. Translation gives CASSPDRSVYGYTF.

The chain uses TRBV4-1 and TRBJ2-2; the match to TRBD1 covers 8 bases. Losses at the gene ends were 6 bases for V and 8 bases for J; bases not matched to a gene: 8. This CDR3 is built from 14 residues. Germline V gene sequence: CDR1 MGHRA, CDR2 YSYEKL. The CDR3 spells CASSRDRPVGELFF. Here the CDR3 DNA reads TGCGCCAGCAGTCGGGACAGGCCAGTTGGGGAGCTGTTTTTT.

This clone has just one count. The chain joins TRBV6-6 to TRBJ1-2; D is perhaps TRBD1 (6 bases). V lost 6 bases and J lost 7, with 15 bases in between. Germline CDR1 reads MNHNY; CDR2 reads SVGAGI (reference sequence). The CDR3 sequence is 13 residues long. The CDR3 is CASRMNRDGGYTF. Written as DNA, the CDR3 is TGTGCCAGCAGGATGAACAGGGATGGTGGCTACACCTTC.

The genes are TRBV9 and TRBJ2-7; 8 positions agree with TRBD1. Germline CDR1 and CDR2: SGDLS and YYNGEE. The CDR3 extends over 16 amino acids. V was clipped by 3 bases and J by 2 bases; unmatched bases: 10. Here the CDR3 reads CASSAPGQGAPYEQYF. As DNA, the CDR3 is TGTGCCAGCAGCGCGCCAGGACAGGGTGCCCCCTACGAGCAGTACTTC.

The genes are TRBV27 and TRBJ2-7, with a possible D match to TRBD2 (5 bases). V shed 0 bases and J shed 7 bases, with 13 bases lying between them. This CDR3 has 14 amino acids. CDR1 is MNHEY and CDR2 is SMNVEV in the germline V gene (reference sequence). In nucleotides, the CDR3 is TGTGCCAGCAGTTTATCCCGGACTCTAAGGGAGCAGTACTTC. This gives the protein CASSLSRTLREQYF.

This chain uses TRBV27 with TRBJ1-2; D possibly corresponds to TRBD1 (6 bases). The germline CDR1 and CDR2 sequences are MNHEY and SMNVEV (reference sequence). The V end was cut by 2 bases, the J end by 0 bases, with 13 bases between. This CDR3 is 16 amino acids long. Written as DNA, the CDR3 is TGTGCCAGCAGTTTAAAGGGGGGCTGGGCTAACTATGGCTACACCTTC. Protein product: CASSLKGGWANYGYTF.

This chain uses TRBV10-3 with TRBJ2-7, with D perhaps TRBD2 (6 bases). The CDR3 has 15 residues. V lost 0 bases and J lost 5, with 14 bases in between. Germline assignment: CDR1 ENHRY and CDR2 SYGVKD. CDR3: CAISESFDSGDEQYF. CDR3 in DNA: TGTGCCATCAGTGAGTCGTTCGATAGCGGCGACGAGCAGTACTTC.

The J gene is TRBJ2-1, the V gene TRBV11-3; D uncertain. The CDR3 has 11 amino acids. Germline loops: CDR1 SGHNT, CDR2 YENEEA. Trimming cost V 5 bases and J 8 bases, with 7 bases left between them. The CDR3 region is CASSLRDEQFF. The CDR3 DNA sequence: TGTGCCAGCAGCCTCCGGGATGAGCAGTTCTTC.

The chain couples TRBV27 to TRBJ2-7; 10 bases map to TRBD2. V gave up 3 bases and J gave up 0 bases; unmatched junction bases: 5. The germline gives CDR1 MNHEY, CDR2 SMNVEV (reference sequence). The CDR3 consists of 16 residues. CDR3 protein: CASSFLTSGYSYEQYF. In DNA, the CDR3 is TGTGCCAGCAGTTTTTTGACTAGCGGGTACTCCTACGAGCAGTACTTC.

This chain uses TRBV9 with TRBJ1-2; D remains unclear. This CDR3 spans 12 amino acids. V was trimmed by 3 bases and J by 1 base, leaving 4 bases between them. CDR1 is SGDLS, CDR2 YYNGEE, per germline. CDR3 DNA sequence: TGTGCCAGCAGCGACGGTAACTATGGCTACACCTTC. Amino acid sequence: CASSDGNYGYTF.

Only a few counts were recorded for this clone. Relative to the germline gene, one junction end is altered; a read error may explain this. J is TRBJ2-3 and V is TRBV6-4; maybe TRBD2 (5 bases). The CDR3 is 14 residues long. In germline, CDR1 is MRHNA, CDR2 SNTAGT. As DNA, the CDR3 is TGTGCAAGCAGCCCCCCGGGAAGGGCAGATACGCAGTATTTT. Protein: CASSPPGRADTQYF.

V gene TRBV27 combines with J gene TRBJ2-1, with D hard to call. Germline values: CDR1 MNHEY, CDR2 SMNVEV (reference sequence). This CDR3 is built from 14 residues. Trimming cost V 5 bases and J 0 bases, with 8 bases left between them. CDR3: CASSHRSSYNEQFF. CDR3 DNA: TGTGCCAGCAGTCACCGGAGCTCCTACAATGAGCAGTTCTTC.

The gene calls are TRBV9 and TRBJ2-2; D is uncertain. V was clipped by 0 bases and J by 8 bases, with 2 bases between them. CDR1 and CDR2 from the germline V gene are SGDLS and YYNGEE. This CDR3 contains 11 residues. In DNA form, the CDR3 reads TGTGCCAGCAGCGTAGAAGGGGAGCTGTTTTTT. Its protein product is CASSVEGELFF. Using reference TRBV9 and TRBJ2-2 for the parts outside the CDR3, the full variable domain is DSGVTQTPKHLITATGQRVTLRCSPRSGDLSVYWYQQSLDQGLQFLIQYYNGEERAKGNILERFSAQQFPDLHSELNLSSLELGDSALYFCASSVEGELFFGEGSRLTVL.

CDR3 sequence: CASSQELTSYNEQFF. As DNA, the CDR3 is TGCGCCAGCAGCCAAGAGTTGACTAGTTACAATGAGCAGTTCTTC. J is TRBJ2-1 and V is TRBV4-3, with a tentative D call TRBD2 (6 bases). The germline V gene encodes CDR1 LGHNA and CDR2 YSLEER. CDR3 length: 15 residues. With 0 bases removed from V and 4 bases from J, the gap between germline ends came to 10 bases.

The gene calls are TRBV7-9 and TRBJ2-1; D is unclear. Germline CDR1 and CDR2: SEHNR and FQNEAQ (reference sequence). Trimming removed 4 bases at V and 8 bases at J, with 15 bases between. CDR3 length: 14 amino acids. CDR3 amino acids: CASSSTATFDEQFF. CDR3 DNA sequence: TGTGCCAGCAGCTCTACGGCGACTTTCGATGAGCAGTTCTTC.

This chain connects TRBV4-1 to TRBJ2-3; 8 bases match TRBD1. The V segment lost 2 bases and the J segment 4 bases; nucleotides outside the gene matches: 2. The CDR3 runs 14 residues. Germline V gives CDR1 MGHRA, CDR2 YSYEKL. The CDR3 DNA follows: TGCGCCAGCAGCCAACTGACAGGGGCAGATACGCAGTATTTT. Translating gives CASSQLTGADTQYF.

This clone occurred once. The chain has TRBV7-2 and TRBJ2-3; 10 bases match TRBD2. Losses at the gene ends were 0 bases for V and 0 bases for J; bases not matched to a gene: 0. CDR1 and CDR2 from the germline V gene are SGHTA and FQGNSA. The CDR3 totals 16 residues. The CDR3 spells CASSLAAGGSTDTQYF. For the CDR3, the DNA is TGTGCCAGCAGCTTAGCAGCGGGGGGGAGCACAGATACGCAGTATTTT.

This chain joins TRBV10-2 and TRBJ2-7, with 7 positions matching TRBD2. The ends lost 10 bases at V and 4 bases at J; junction bases unmatched: 13. This CDR3 comprises 14 residues. Germline V lookup: CDR1 WSHSY, CDR2 SAAADI. CDR3 loop: CATLLAGGTYEQYF. DNA of the CDR3: TGCGCCACCCTGTTAGCGGGCGGCACTTACGAGCAGTACTTC.

The chain couples TRBV29-1 to TRBJ2-3, with 10 bases that match TRBD2. The CDR3 has 14 amino acids. The J segment lost 6 bases and the V segment lost 6 bases, leaving 9 bases of the junction unmatched. The germline V gene encodes CDR1 SQVTM and CDR2 ANQGSEA. Here the CDR3 DNA reads TGCAGCGTAGACCTAGCGGGAGTGGGGGATACGCAGTATTTT. Protein product: CSVDLAGVGDTQYF.

The chain recombines TRBV4-2 with TRBJ2-2; TRBD2 aligns across 10 bases. In germline, CDR1 is LGHNA, CDR2 YNFKEQ. J lost 1 base, V lost 11 bases, and 4 bases had no gene match. This CDR3 has 14 amino acids. CDR3 amino acids: CAGSGRVNTGELFF. The CDR3 bases are TGTGCCGGAAGCGGGAGGGTGAACACCGGGGAGCTGTTTTTT.

V is TRBV6-5 and J is TRBJ2-2, with 8 bases lining up with TRBD1. The J segment lost 7 bases and the V segment lost 6 bases, leaving 7 bases of the junction unmatched. CDR3 size: 14 residues. In germline, CDR1 is MNHEY, CDR2 SVGAGI. The CDR3 here is CASSEQGVGGELFF. The CDR3 coding sequence is TGTGCCAGCAGCGAACAGGGGGTTGGCGGGGAGCTGTTTTTT.

The V and J genes are TRBV4-1 and TRBJ2-5; 7 bases are shared with TRBD2. Germline CDR1 reads MGHRA; CDR2 reads YSYEKL. The length of the CDR3 is 13 residues. V lost 4 bases and J lost 5; bases outside the gene matches: 4. The CDR3 bases are TGCGCCAGCAGCCTGGGACTAATGGAGACCCAGTACTTC. Translating it yields CASSLGLMETQYF.

This sequence joins TRBV19 and TRBJ2-7; D assignment may be TRBD1 or TRBD2 (5 bases each). CDR3 length: 15 residues. The germline CDR1 and CDR2 sequences are LNHDA and SQIVND (reference sequence). Trimming shortened V by 5 bases and J by 0 bases, and 14 bases separated the two germline ends. The CDR3 loop reads CASSSGTGASYEQYF. CDR3 nucleotides: TGTGCCAGTAGTTCCGGGACCGGTGCCTCCTACGAGCAGTACTTC.

The chain is built from TRBV1 and TRBJ2-1; the D call in the table, TRBD2, was not verified against the DNA. TRBV1 is shown as a pseudogene. The length of the CDR3 is 16 residues. Here the CDR3 DNA reads TGCACCAGCAGCCGACTTAGCGGGAGTATCTACAATGAGCAGTTCTTC. Encoded protein: CTSSRLSGSIYNEQFF.

The chain combines TRBV27 with TRBJ2-2, with TRBD1 identical over 7 bases. CDR1 is MNHEY and CDR2 is SMNVEV in the germline V gene (reference sequence). V was clipped by 6 bases and J by 0 bases; unmatched bases: 4. This CDR3 spans 15 amino acids. The CDR3 reads CASSGTAANTGELFF. The DNA for the CDR3 is TGTGCCAGCAGCGGGACAGCCGCGAACACCGGGGAGCTGTTTTTT.

The V gene is TRBV6-5, the J gene TRBJ1-1; no clear D. The CDR3 is made up of 15 amino acids. Germline values: CDR1 MNHEY, CDR2 SVGAGI. V shed 6 bases and J shed 0 bases, with 14 bases lying between them. CDR3: CASSLGPGMNTEAFF. CDR3 nucleotides: TGTGCCAGCAGCCTAGGACCGGGAATGAACACTGAAGCTTTCTTT.

This clone was seen only a few times. Written as DNA, the CDR3 is TGCAGCGTTGCGCTCGAGAGCTCCTACAATGAGCAGTTCTTC. Translation gives CSVALESSYNEQFF. The chain recombines TRBV29-1 with TRBJ2-1; D ambiguous. With 4 bases removed from V and 0 bases from J, the gap between germline ends came to 10 bases. Germline V gives CDR1 SQVTM, CDR2 ANQGSEA. The length of the CDR3 is 14 residues.

The chain combines TRBV2 with TRBJ1-2; weak D call: TRBD1 (6 bases). V dropped 2 bases and J dropped 8 bases, with 18 bases sitting between them. Germline CDR1 reads SNHLY; CDR2 reads FYNNEI. The length of the CDR3 is 15 residues. CDR3 coding DNA: TGTGCCAGCAGTGAAAATCGGGCAGGGGCAAGCGGCTACACCTTC. It is translated as CASSENRAGASGYTF.